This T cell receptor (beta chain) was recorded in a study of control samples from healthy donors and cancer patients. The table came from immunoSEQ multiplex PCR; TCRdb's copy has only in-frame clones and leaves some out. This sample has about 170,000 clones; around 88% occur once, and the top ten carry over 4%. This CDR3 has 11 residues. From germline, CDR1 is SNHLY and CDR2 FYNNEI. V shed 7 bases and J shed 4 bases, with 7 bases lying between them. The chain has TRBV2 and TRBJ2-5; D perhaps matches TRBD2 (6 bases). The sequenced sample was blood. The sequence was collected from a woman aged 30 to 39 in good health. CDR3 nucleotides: TGTGCCAGCAACGGGGGAGAGACCCAGTACTTC. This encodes CASNGGETQYF.